These 6 T cell receptor beta chains share one sample of origin, sequenced in a study of cytomegalovirus exposure and HLA in healthy donors. The study ran its PCR with 60 Vbeta and 13 Jbeta primers. Sequenced by immunoSEQ multiplex PCR; TCRdb stores in-frame clones only, minus some. This table has roughly 150,000 clones, roughly two thirds appearing once. The specimen sequenced was PBMCs. The receptors come from a woman under 30 in good health and CMV-seropositive.

This chain connects TRBV9 to TRBJ1-6; D gene unclear. Germline V gene data show CDR1 as SGDLS and CDR2 as YYNGEE. The CDR3 has 15 amino acids. Trimming pared 0 bases from V and 10 bases from J, leaving 14 bases between. The CDR3 sequence is CASSVDHRSGSPLHF. CDR3 sequence (DNA): TGTGCCAGCAGCGTAGATCACAGATCCGGATCACCCCTCCACTTT.

This clone was found a few times. The chain joins TRBV7-2 to TRBJ2-1; no clear D. The ends were cut back, 6 bases at V and 2 bases at J, with 11 bases in the middle. This CDR3 is built from 14 residues. The germline V gene encodes CDR1 SGHTA and CDR2 FQGNSA. This chain's CDR3 is CASSSDWTYNEQFF. The CDR3 DNA follows: TGTGCCAGCAGTTCCGACTGGACCTACAATGAGCAGTTCTTC.

This sequence joins TRBV29-1 and TRBJ2-7; 7 nucleotides align to TRBD1. The CDR3 has 12 residues. Germline loops: CDR1 SQVTM, CDR2 ANQGSEA. V shed 1 base, J shed 3 bases, and the junction held 0 bases outside the gene matches. The CDR3 DNA sequence: TGCAGCGTTGAAGGGGACAGCTACGAGCAGTACTTC. This codes for CSVEGDSYEQYF.

This chain links TRBV5-1 with TRBJ2-5, with 9 bases that match TRBD1. The DNA matches TRBJ2-7 better at its end, which makes the J call doubtful. Germline V gene sequence: CDR1 SGHRS, CDR2 YFSETQ. The CDR3 runs 14 residues. The DNA for the CDR3 is TGCGCCAGCAGAAGGGACAGGGACTCCTACGAGCAGTACTTC. Translated: CASRRDRDSYEQYF.

This clone was seen a handful of times. The genes are TRBV5-1 and TRBJ1-2, with 9 bases lining up with TRBD1. The J segment lost 2 bases and the V segment lost 3 bases, leaving 2 bases of the junction unmatched. The germline V gene encodes CDR1 SGHRS and CDR2 YFSETQ. This CDR3 has 14 residues. This CDR3 reads CASSWGTGNYGYTF. CDR3 bases: TGCGCCAGCAGCTGGGGGACAGGGAACTATGGCTACACCTTC.

The rearrangement links TRBV7-2 to TRBJ1-6; TRBD1 matches 10 bases. Germline trimming cut 1 base from V and 10 bases from J; bases unmatched to any gene: 1. CDR1 and CDR2 (germline): SGHTA, FQGNSA. The CDR3 sequence is 14 residues long. The CDR3: CASSLGDRGSPLHF. CDR3 nucleotide sequence: TGTGCCAGCAGCTTAGGGGACAGGGGCTCACCCCTCCACTTT. Together with reference TRBV7-2 and TRBJ1-6, the CDR3 gives the full variable domain: GAGVSQSPSNKVTEKGKDVELRCDPISGHTALYWYRQSLGQGLEFLIYFQGNSAPDKSGLPSDRFSAERTGGSVSTLTIQRTQQEDSAVYLCASSLGDRGSPLHFGNGTRLTVT.